This TCR beta chain comes out of a study of immune characteristics of hereditary and idiopathic chronic pancreatitis. CDR1 and CDR2 from the germline V gene are MNHNY and SVGAGI (reference sequence). V shed 7 bases, J shed 3 bases, and the junction held 12 bases outside the gene matches. The CDR3 covers 16 residues. Generated by immunoSEQ multiplex PCR, the TCRdb table keeps only in-frame clones and is missing some. The table records just under 6,000 clones, approximately 70% of them present only once. Chronic pancreatitis tissue was collected during total pancreatectomy with islet autotransplantation. Bulk pancreas tissue, not sorted T cells, supplied the genomic DNA for TCR beta sequencing. Study-level points and caveats: Hereditary versus idiopathic pancreatitis showed different Vbeta-Jbeta usage, including TRBV10, TRBV19, TRBV23, TRBV5. Patients with more severe chronic pancreatitis had more productive TCR rearrangements. Controls had less diverse, more clonal TCRbeta repertoires than both pancreatitis groups.

As to this clone: Its antigen is unidentified.

This TCR derives from a human donor with chronic pancreatitis. Sequencing used pancreas tissue with hereditary chronic pancreatitis. The genes are TRBV6-6 and TRBJ1-1, with 9 bases lining up with TRBD1. CDR3 DNA sequence: TGTGCCAGCATGACAGCACAGGGGGCGAGAGACACTGAAGCTTTCTTT. Its protein is CASMTAQGARDTEAFF.